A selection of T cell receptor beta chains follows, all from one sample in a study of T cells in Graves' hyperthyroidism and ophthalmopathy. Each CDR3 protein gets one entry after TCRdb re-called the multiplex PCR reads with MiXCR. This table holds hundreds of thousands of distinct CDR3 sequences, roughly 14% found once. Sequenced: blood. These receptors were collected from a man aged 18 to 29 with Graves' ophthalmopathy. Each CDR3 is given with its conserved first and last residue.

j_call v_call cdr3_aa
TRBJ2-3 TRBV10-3 CAILSGGIDTQYF
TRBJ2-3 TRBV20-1 CSARAQSTDTQYF
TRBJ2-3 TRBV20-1 CRTGVSTDTQYF
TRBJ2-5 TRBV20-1 CSADSQETQYF
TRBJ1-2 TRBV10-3 CAIKPGTPYTYGYTF
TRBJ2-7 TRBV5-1 CASSPRSHEQYF
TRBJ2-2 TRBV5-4 CASSPGTSRPGELFF
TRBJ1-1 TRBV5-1 CASSRTGWDTEAFF
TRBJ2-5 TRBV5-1 CASSSLAGGGETQYF
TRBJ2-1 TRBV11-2 CASSHPDTMKQFF
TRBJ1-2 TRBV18 CASSPPGQGAEGYTF
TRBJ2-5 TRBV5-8 CASSLGQDRGRETQYF
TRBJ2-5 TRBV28 CASSFESGETQYF
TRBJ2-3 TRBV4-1 CASSQDPRLGADTQYF
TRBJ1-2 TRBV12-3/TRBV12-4 CASRGDNYGYTF
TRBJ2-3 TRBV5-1 CASSLVGERTDTQYF
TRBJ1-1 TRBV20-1 CSAQPPGQGGSAFF
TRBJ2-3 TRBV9 CASSATGLAGATDTQYF
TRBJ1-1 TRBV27 CASSSRVGGTEAFF
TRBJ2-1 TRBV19 CASSISGRYNEQFF
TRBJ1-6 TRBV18 CASSPQGGGNSPLHF
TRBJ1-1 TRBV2 CASSPRPTANTEAFF
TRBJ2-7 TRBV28 CASSFPGTGGFYEQYF
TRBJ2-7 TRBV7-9 CASSLKHYEQYF
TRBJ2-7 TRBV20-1 CSARGQGYEQYF
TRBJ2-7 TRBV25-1 CASPSRGHEQYF
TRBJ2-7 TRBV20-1 CSAVSGSAYEQYF
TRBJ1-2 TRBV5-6 CASSWDRRDYGYTF
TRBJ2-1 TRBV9 CASSSGNNEQFF
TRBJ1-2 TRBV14 CASSQLTGQGANGYTF
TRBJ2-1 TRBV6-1 CASSEYLAGWSEQFF
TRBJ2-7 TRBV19 CASSRYADPNYEQYF
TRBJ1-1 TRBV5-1 CASSLDRRGVTAKNTEAFF
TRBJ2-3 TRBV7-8 CASSLGAVLGVDTQYF
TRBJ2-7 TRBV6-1 CASSGTSGPYEQYF
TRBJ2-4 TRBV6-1 CASNTQLLAKNIQYF
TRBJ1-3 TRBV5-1 CASSLGTWGNTIYF
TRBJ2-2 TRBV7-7 CASSSDVGELFF
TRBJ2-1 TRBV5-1 CASSLERALGYNEQFF
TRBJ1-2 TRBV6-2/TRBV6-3 CASSYSGTGEWGYTF
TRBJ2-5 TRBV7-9 CASSHLRDQETQYF
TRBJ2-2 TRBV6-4 CASRQGGTGELFF
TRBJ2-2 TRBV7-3 CASSLNGAGELFF
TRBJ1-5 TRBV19 CASAHNRWDRGPQPQHF
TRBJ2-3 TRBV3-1 CASSQESYRALDTQYF
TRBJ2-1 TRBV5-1 CASSTETGSGEQFF
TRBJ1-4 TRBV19 CASRPGLPNEKLFF
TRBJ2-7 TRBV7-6 CASSPGRDSPSYEQYF
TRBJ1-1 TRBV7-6 CASSFGPLKIAFF
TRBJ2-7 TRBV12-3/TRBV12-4 CASSDSYEQYF
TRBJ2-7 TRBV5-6 CASSFVSGYEQYF
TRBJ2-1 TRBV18 CASSEPGGNEQFF
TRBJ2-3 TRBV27 CASSLTLTATPQYF
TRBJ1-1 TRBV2 CASDLDRGRAEAFF
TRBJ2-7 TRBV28 CASSQPDRVHEQYF
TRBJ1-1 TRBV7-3 CASSLTWDPNTEAFF
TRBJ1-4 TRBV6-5 CASSYRGEGEKLFF
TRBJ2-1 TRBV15 CATSRWDGDNEQFF
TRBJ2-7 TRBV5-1 CASSLALAGGPSYEQYF